These T cell receptor beta chains were read from a single sample in a study of Ad26.COV2.S vaccination and SARS-CoV-2 variants. Assay: immunoSEQ multiplex PCR; the TCRdb copy retains only in-frame clones and omits some. The repertoire holds around 500,000 clones, with 80% to 90% as singletons. Source: peripheral blood, taken in a trial of Ad26.COV2.S vaccine versus placebo. These receptors all stem from a person between 18 and 60 years old who received the Ad26.COV2.S COVID-19 vaccine or a placebo. CDR3s include the opening cysteine and the closing phenylalanine or tryptophan. The D gene is left open where the match is weak. Expanded clones are given a class, and other clones once, few, many or no size at all.

abundance: -
d_gene: TRBD2
v_gene: TRBV3-1/TRBV3-2
j_gene: TRBJ2-2
CDR3nt: TGTGCCAGCAGCCGTCAAGCGGGGGGGGCTACCGGGGAGCTGTTTTTT
CDR3aa: CASSRQAGGATGELFF

abundance: -
d_gene: -
v_gene: TRBV19
j_gene: TRBJ1-6
CDR3nt: TGTGCCAGTAGGAATATTCGGAGGGGTACCTATAATTCACCCCTCCACTTT
CDR3aa: CASRNIRRGTYNSPLHF

abundance: -
d_gene: TRBD1
v_gene: TRBV5-1
j_gene: TRBJ1-2
CDR3nt: TGCGCCAGCAGCTCTAAGGGGGCTGGTCTTCCTTATGGCTACACCTTC
CDR3aa: CASSSKGAGLPYGYTF

abundance: -
d_gene: -
v_gene: TRBV6-5
j_gene: TRBJ1-2
CDR3nt: TGTGCCACCCGAACAAAGGCGGGGGGTGGCTACACCTTC
CDR3aa: CATRTKAGGGYTF

abundance: -
d_gene: TRBD1
v_gene: TRBV19
j_gene: TRBJ1-2
CDR3nt: TGTGCCAGTAGGCCGGGACAGGGGTACTATGGCTACACCTTC
CDR3aa: CASRPGQGYYGYTF

abundance: -
d_gene: -
v_gene: TRBV27
j_gene: TRBJ1-5
CDR3nt: TGTGCCAGCAGTTTAGGTCCAGGGGATCAGCCCCAGCATTTT
CDR3aa: CASSLGPGDQPQHF

abundance: -
d_gene: -
v_gene: TRBV2
j_gene: TRBJ1-2
CDR3nt: TGTGCCAGCAGTGAAGAAGGGGGACACCGATTATACAACTATGGCTACACCTTC
CDR3aa: CASSEEGGHRLYNYGYTF

abundance: -
d_gene: -
v_gene: TRBV4-1
j_gene: TRBJ1-1
CDR3nt: TGCGCCAGCAGCCAAGTGGTACCTCACAACACTGAAGCTTTCTTT
CDR3aa: CASSQVVPHNTEAFF

abundance: -
d_gene: TRBD1
v_gene: TRBV6-5
j_gene: TRBJ1-5
CDR3nt: TGTGCCAGCAGATCGGACAGGTGGGGCAATCAGCCCCAGCATTTT
CDR3aa: CASRSDRWGNQPQHF

abundance: -
d_gene: -
v_gene: TRBV9
j_gene: TRBJ2-2
CDR3nt: TGTGCCAGCAGCGTATCCGGGAGAGGGACCGGGGAGCTGTTTTTT
CDR3aa: CASSVSGRGTGELFF

abundance: -
d_gene: -
v_gene: TRBV9
j_gene: TRBJ1-1
CDR3nt: TGTGCCAGCAGCCCTAGCCTGAACACTGAAGCTTTCTTT
CDR3aa: CASSPSLNTEAFF

abundance: once
d_gene: TRBD1
v_gene: TRBV28
j_gene: TRBJ2-7
CDR3nt: TGTGCCACTCGGACAGGCTCCGGCGAGCAGTACTTC
CDR3aa: CATRTGSGEQYF

abundance: few
d_gene: TRBD1
v_gene: TRBV24-1
j_gene: TRBJ1-1
CDR3nt: TGTGCCACCATCTGGCTTAATCCTGGACAGGTTTATCTTAAAGCTTTCTTT
CDR3aa: CATIWLNPGQVYLKAFF

abundance: few
d_gene: -
v_gene: TRBV7-9
j_gene: TRBJ1-2
CDR3nt: TGTGCCAGCAGCTTTTCTTCAGATGGCTACACCTTC
CDR3aa: CASSFSSDGYTF

abundance: -
d_gene: TRBD1
v_gene: TRBV7-8
j_gene: TRBJ1-1
CDR3nt: TGTGCCAGCAGCCGGGGACAGGGGAACACTGAAGCTTTCTTT
CDR3aa: CASSRGQGNTEAFF

abundance: -
d_gene: TRBD1
v_gene: TRBV18
j_gene: TRBJ2-7
CDR3nt: TGTGCCAGCTCACCAACGGGACAGGAAACGCAGCAGTACTTC
CDR3aa: CASSPTGQETQQYF

abundance: once
d_gene: TRBD1
v_gene: TRBV7-2
j_gene: TRBJ1-2
CDR3nt: TGTGCCAGCAGCCCAAACGGACAGGGACACTATGGCTACACCTTC
CDR3aa: CASSPNGQGHYGYTF

abundance: -
d_gene: -
v_gene: TRBV30
j_gene: TRBJ1-6
CDR3nt: TGTGCCTGGACAAGGCAGGGCCTAAGGACCCTCCACTTT
CDR3aa: CAWTRQGLRTLHF

abundance: -
d_gene: TRBD2
v_gene: TRBV7-3
j_gene: TRBJ2-7
CDR3nt: TGTGCCAGCAGCTTCGCGGGAGCGGGGTTATCCTACGAGCAGTACTTC
CDR3aa: CASSFAGAGLSYEQYF

abundance: -
d_gene: -
v_gene: TRBV24-1
j_gene: TRBJ2-2
CDR3nt: TGTGCCACCCGAACGGGCGGCGGGGAGCTGTTTTTT
CDR3aa: CATRTGGGELFF

abundance: few
d_gene: -
v_gene: TRBV27
j_gene: TRBJ1-6
CDR3nt: TGTGCCAGCAGTTTATTTGCCTGGGGGGCTAATTCACCCCTCCACTTT
CDR3aa: CASSLFAWGANSPLHF

abundance: -
d_gene: -
v_gene: TRBV11-1
j_gene: TRBJ2-1
CDR3nt: TGTGCCAGCAGCTTAGCGCGTGCGGGGGCTTACAATGAGCAGTTCTTC
CDR3aa: CASSLARAGAYNEQFF

abundance: -
d_gene: -
v_gene: TRBV7-3
j_gene: TRBJ2-3
CDR3nt: TGTGCCAGCAGCTTAGAACTCTGGGACCGCCTGTCAGATACGCAGTATTTT
CDR3aa: CASSLELWDRLSDTQYF

abundance: -
d_gene: TRBD2
v_gene: TRBV6-4
j_gene: TRBJ2-1
CDR3nt: TGTGCCAGCAGTTCCGGGACTAGCGGGAGCCATGAGCAGTTCTTC
CDR3aa: CASSSGTSGSHEQFF

abundance: -
d_gene: TRBD1
v_gene: TRBV6-5
j_gene: TRBJ1-5
CDR3nt: TGTGCCAGCCAGACAGGGGGACAGCCCCAGCATTTT
CDR3aa: CASQTGGQPQHF

abundance: few
d_gene: -
v_gene: TRBV7-9
j_gene: TRBJ2-7
CDR3nt: TGTGCCAGCAGCTTAGCCGGGGCAAAAGGGAACTACGAGCAGTACTTC
CDR3aa: CASSLAGAKGNYEQYF

abundance: once
d_gene: TRBD2
v_gene: TRBV6-4
j_gene: TRBJ2-3
CDR3nt: TGTGCCAGCAGACAGATAGCGGGTAGCACAGATACGCAGTATTTT
CDR3aa: CASRQIAGSTDTQYF

abundance: few
d_gene: -
v_gene: TRBV6-2/TRBV6-3
j_gene: TRBJ2-7
CDR3nt: TGTGCCAGCAGCCACAACCGCTACGAGCAGTACTTC
CDR3aa: CASSHNRYEQYF

abundance: -
d_gene: TRBD2
v_gene: TRBV4-1
j_gene: TRBJ2-7
CDR3nt: TGCGCCAGCAGCCTAGCCGGGACTAACTACGAGCAGTACTTC
CDR3aa: CASSLAGTNYEQYF

abundance: -
d_gene: -
v_gene: TRBV15
j_gene: TRBJ2-7
CDR3nt: TGTGCCACCAGCAGGGGACCTAGCTACGAGCAGTACTTC
CDR3aa: CATSRGPSYEQYF

abundance: -
d_gene: TRBD2
v_gene: TRBV5-1
j_gene: TRBJ2-7
CDR3nt: TGCGCCAGCAGACCGGGACTAGCGGGAGCCTACGAGCAGTACTTC
CDR3aa: CASRPGLAGAYEQYF

abundance: many
d_gene: -
v_gene: TRBV3-1/TRBV3-2
j_gene: TRBJ2-6
CDR3nt: TGTGCCAGCAGCCAAGATGTGGGTTCGGGGGCCAACGTCCTGACTTTC
CDR3aa: CASSQDVGSGANVLTF

abundance: -
d_gene: -
v_gene: TRBV28
j_gene: TRBJ2-1
CDR3nt: TGTGCCAGCAGTTCCGCGGGAAGCCACAATGAGCAGTTCTTC
CDR3aa: CASSSAGSHNEQFF

abundance: -
d_gene: -
v_gene: TRBV18
j_gene: TRBJ1-1
CDR3nt: TGTGCCAGCTCCGCAAACAGGGCGACGGGCACTGAAGCTTTCTTT
CDR3aa: CASSANRATGTEAFF

abundance: -
d_gene: -
v_gene: TRBV6-5
j_gene: TRBJ1-1
CDR3nt: TGTGCCAGCAGTTACTTGGGGTTCACTGAAGCTTTCTTT
CDR3aa: CASSYLGFTEAFF

abundance: -
d_gene: TRBD2
v_gene: TRBV6-5
j_gene: TRBJ2-7
CDR3nt: TGTGCCAGCGGCACGGGACTAGCGTCCTACGAGCAGTACTTC
CDR3aa: CASGTGLASYEQYF

abundance: -
d_gene: TRBD1
v_gene: TRBV25-1
j_gene: TRBJ2-1
CDR3nt: TGTGCCAGCAGGACAGGGAAAGCAAATGAGCAGTTCTTC
CDR3aa: CASRTGKANEQFF

abundance: -
d_gene: TRBD2
v_gene: TRBV5-1
j_gene: TRBJ2-1
CDR3nt: TGCGCCAGCAGCTCCGGGGGGGACAATGAGCAGTTCTTC
CDR3aa: CASSSGGDNEQFF

abundance: -
d_gene: -
v_gene: TRBV5-6
j_gene: TRBJ2-3
CDR3nt: TGTGCCAGCAGCTTAGTGGCAGGGACCGGTGGGCAGTATTTT
CDR3aa: CASSLVAGTGGQYF

abundance: -
d_gene: TRBD1
v_gene: TRBV5-5
j_gene: TRBJ2-7
CDR3nt: TGTGCCAGCAGCTTGGCCGGGACAGGGCCCTACGAGCAGTACTTC
CDR3aa: CASSLAGTGPYEQYF

abundance: once
d_gene: -
v_gene: TRBV14
j_gene: TRBJ1-1
CDR3nt: TGTGCCAGCCGCCCCAGGGTCGTGAACACTGAAGCTTTCTTT
CDR3aa: CASRPRVVNTEAFF

abundance: -
d_gene: -
v_gene: TRBV7-9
j_gene: TRBJ2-7
CDR3nt: TGTGCCAGCAGCTTAGGGTTATCGGACAACTACGAGCAGTACTTC
CDR3aa: CASSLGLSDNYEQYF

abundance: once
d_gene: -
v_gene: TRBV12-3/TRBV12-4
j_gene: TRBJ1-5
CDR3nt: TGTGCCAGCAGGACAGAGGGTCAGCCCCAGCATTTT
CDR3aa: CASRTEGQPQHF

abundance: -
d_gene: TRBD1
v_gene: TRBV7-6
j_gene: TRBJ2-7
CDR3nt: TGTGCCAGCAGCTCCATCGGGACAGGGCGCGAGCAGTACTTC
CDR3aa: CASSSIGTGREQYF

abundance: -
d_gene: -
v_gene: TRBV18
j_gene: TRBJ1-2
CDR3nt: TGTGCCAGCTCACCACGGTGGGTGGCGAACTATGGCTACACCTTC
CDR3aa: CASSPRWVANYGYTF

abundance: once
d_gene: TRBD1
v_gene: TRBV30
j_gene: TRBJ1-1
CDR3nt: TGTGCCTGGGGGATTGACAGGGTTTCAGCTTTCTTT
CDR3aa: CAWGIDRVSAFF

abundance: once
d_gene: TRBD1
v_gene: TRBV19
j_gene: TRBJ1-2
CDR3nt: TGTGCCAGTAGAAGCAACGGACAGGGGAATGGCTACACCTTC
CDR3aa: CASRSNGQGNGYTF

abundance: -
d_gene: TRBD1
v_gene: TRBV9
j_gene: TRBJ1-3
CDR3nt: TGTGCCAGCAGCCCGGACAGGATCTCTGGAAACACCATATATTTT
CDR3aa: CASSPDRISGNTIYF

abundance: -
d_gene: TRBD1
v_gene: TRBV19
j_gene: TRBJ2-2
CDR3nt: TGTGCCAGTACCCCCCTCGGGACAGGGCTCACCGGGGAGCTGTTTTTT
CDR3aa: CASTPLGTGLTGELFF

abundance: -
d_gene: -
v_gene: TRBV7-8
j_gene: TRBJ2-7
CDR3nt: TGTGCCAGCAGGGGCCCGGGGGAGCAGTACTTC
CDR3aa: CASRGPGEQYF

abundance: -
d_gene: -
v_gene: TRBV5-1
j_gene: TRBJ2-7
CDR3nt: TGCGCCAGCAGCCCTGGAGCCAAAAGGGAGCAGTACTTC
CDR3aa: CASSPGAKREQYF

abundance: -
d_gene: TRBD2
v_gene: TRBV3-1/TRBV3-2
j_gene: TRBJ2-2
CDR3nt: TGTGCCAGCAGCCAAGAGGGACTAGCGGGAAGGGCCGGGGAGCTGTTTTTT
CDR3aa: CASSQEGLAGRAGELFF

abundance: -
d_gene: TRBD1
v_gene: TRBV9
j_gene: TRBJ2-5
CDR3nt: TGTGCCAGCAGCGTGCTGACAGGGACCCAAGAGACCCAGTACTTC
CDR3aa: CASSVLTGTQETQYF

abundance: -
d_gene: -
v_gene: TRBV28
j_gene: TRBJ1-2
CDR3nt: TGTGCCAGCAGGAGACAGTTGCTTAACTATGGCTACACCTTC
CDR3aa: CASRRQLLNYGYTF

abundance: -
d_gene: TRBD1
v_gene: TRBV6-2/TRBV6-3
j_gene: TRBJ2-7
CDR3nt: TGTGCCAGCAGTTCTCACAGGGGGCCCTACGAGCAGTACTTC
CDR3aa: CASSSHRGPYEQYF

abundance: -
d_gene: -
v_gene: TRBV6-6
j_gene: TRBJ1-2
CDR3nt: TGTGCCAGCAGTTACTCCGGGGGGATTAACTATGGCTACACCTTC
CDR3aa: CASSYSGGINYGYTF

abundance: -
d_gene: TRBD2
v_gene: TRBV5-1
j_gene: TRBJ2-7
CDR3nt: TGCGCCACCAATAGCGGGGGAGGCGAGCAGTACTTC
CDR3aa: CATNSGGGEQYF

abundance: -
d_gene: TRBD2
v_gene: TRBV12-5
j_gene: TRBJ2-5
CDR3nt: TGTGCTAGTGGTTTGTTCCTAGCGGGGGGGCCGGGTGAGACCCAGTACTTC
CDR3aa: CASGLFLAGGPGETQYF

abundance: -
d_gene: -
v_gene: TRBV5-1
j_gene: TRBJ2-6
CDR3nt: TGCGCCAGCAGCTTACCTCCTGGACAGACCTCTGGGGCCAACGTCCTGACTTTC
CDR3aa: CASSLPPGQTSGANVLTF

abundance: -
d_gene: TRBD2
v_gene: TRBV7-2
j_gene: TRBJ2-1
CDR3nt: TGTGCCAGCAGCTCACAACTAGCGGGGGTTAACTCCCATGAGCAGTTCTTC
CDR3aa: CASSSQLAGVNSHEQFF